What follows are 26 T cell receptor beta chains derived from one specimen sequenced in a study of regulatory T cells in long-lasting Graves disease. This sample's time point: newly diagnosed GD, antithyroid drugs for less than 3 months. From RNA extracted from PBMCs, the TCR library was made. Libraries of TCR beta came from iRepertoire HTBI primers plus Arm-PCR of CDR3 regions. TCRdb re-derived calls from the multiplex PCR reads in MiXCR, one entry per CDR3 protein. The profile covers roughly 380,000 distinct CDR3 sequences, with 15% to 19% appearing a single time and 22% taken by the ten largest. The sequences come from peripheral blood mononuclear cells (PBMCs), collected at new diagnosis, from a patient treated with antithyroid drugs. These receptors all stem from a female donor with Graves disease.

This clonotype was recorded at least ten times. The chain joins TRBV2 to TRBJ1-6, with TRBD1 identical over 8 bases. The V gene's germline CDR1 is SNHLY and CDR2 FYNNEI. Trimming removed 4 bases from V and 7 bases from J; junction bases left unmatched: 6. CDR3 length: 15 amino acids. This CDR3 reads CASSGPQGGNSPLHF. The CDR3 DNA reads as TGTGCCAGCAGTGGGCCACAGGGGGGAAATTCACCCCTCCACTTT.

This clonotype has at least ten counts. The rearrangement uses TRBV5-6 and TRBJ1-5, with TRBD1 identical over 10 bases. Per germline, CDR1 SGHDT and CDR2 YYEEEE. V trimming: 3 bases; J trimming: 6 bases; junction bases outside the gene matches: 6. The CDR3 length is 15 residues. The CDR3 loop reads CASSSEGTGVQPQHF. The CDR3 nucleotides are TGTGCCAGCAGCTCAGAAGGGACAGGGGTTCAGCCCCAGCATTTT.

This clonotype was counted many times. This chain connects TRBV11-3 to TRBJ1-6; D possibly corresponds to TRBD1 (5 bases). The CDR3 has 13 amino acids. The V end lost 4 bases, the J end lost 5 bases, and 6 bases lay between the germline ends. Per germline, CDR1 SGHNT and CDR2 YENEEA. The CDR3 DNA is TGTGCCAGCAGCTCAGGGAATAATTCACCCCTCCACTTT. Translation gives CASSSGNNSPLHF.

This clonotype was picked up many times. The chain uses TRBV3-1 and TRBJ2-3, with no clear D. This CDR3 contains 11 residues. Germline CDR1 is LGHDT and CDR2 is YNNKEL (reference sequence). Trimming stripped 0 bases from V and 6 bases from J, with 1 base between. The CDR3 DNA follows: TGTGCCAGCAGCCAAGAGGATACGCAGTATTTT. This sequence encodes CASSQEDTQYF.

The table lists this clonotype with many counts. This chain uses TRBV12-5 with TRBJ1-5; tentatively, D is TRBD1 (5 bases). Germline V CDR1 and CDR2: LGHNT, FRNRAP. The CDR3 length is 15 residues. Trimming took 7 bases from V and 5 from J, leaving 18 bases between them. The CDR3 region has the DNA TGTGCTAGTGCCCACGCGGCGGGGCCGGATCAGCCCCAGCATTTT. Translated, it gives CASAHAAGPDQPQHF.

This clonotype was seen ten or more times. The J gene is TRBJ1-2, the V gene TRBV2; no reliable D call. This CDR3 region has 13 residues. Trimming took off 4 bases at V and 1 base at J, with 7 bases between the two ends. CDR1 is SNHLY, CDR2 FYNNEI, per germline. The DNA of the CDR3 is TGTGCCAGCAGTGGTGATCATAACTATGGCTACACCTTC. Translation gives CASSGDHNYGYTF. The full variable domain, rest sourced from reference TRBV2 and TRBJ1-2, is EPEVTQTPSHQVTQMGQEVILRCVPISNHLYFYWYRQILGQKVEFLVSFYNNEISEKSEIFDDQFSVERPDGSNFTLKIRSTKLEDSAMYFCASSGDHNYGYTFGSGTRLTVV.

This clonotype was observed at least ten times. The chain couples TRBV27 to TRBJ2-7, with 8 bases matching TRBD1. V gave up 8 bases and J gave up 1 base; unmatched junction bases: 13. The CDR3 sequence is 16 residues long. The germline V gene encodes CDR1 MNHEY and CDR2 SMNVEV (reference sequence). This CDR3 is CASATDNRGVSYEQYF. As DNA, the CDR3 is TGTGCCAGCGCCACGGACAACAGGGGGGTATCCTACGAGCAGTACTTC.

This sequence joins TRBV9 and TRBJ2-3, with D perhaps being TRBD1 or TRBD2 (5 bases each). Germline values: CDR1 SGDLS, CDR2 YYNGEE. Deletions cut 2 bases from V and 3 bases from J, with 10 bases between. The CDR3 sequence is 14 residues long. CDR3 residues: CASSVGVSTDTQYF. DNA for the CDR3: TGTGCCAGCAGCGTGGGGGTCTCGACAGATACGCAGTATTTT.

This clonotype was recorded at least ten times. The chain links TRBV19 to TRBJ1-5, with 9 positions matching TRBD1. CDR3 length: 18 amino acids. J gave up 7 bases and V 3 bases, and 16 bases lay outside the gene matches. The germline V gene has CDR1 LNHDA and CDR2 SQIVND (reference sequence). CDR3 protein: CASSIFPPQDRGRQPQHF. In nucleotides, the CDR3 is TGTGCCAGTAGTATCTTCCCCCCACAGGACAGGGGACGCCAGCCCCAGCATTTT.

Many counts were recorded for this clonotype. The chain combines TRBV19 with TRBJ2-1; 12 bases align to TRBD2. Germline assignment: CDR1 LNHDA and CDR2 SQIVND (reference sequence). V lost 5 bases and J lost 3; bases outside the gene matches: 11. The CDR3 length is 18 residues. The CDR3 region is CASSPKGGLAGIYNEQFF. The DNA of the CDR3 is TGTGCCAGTAGTCCAAAAGGGGGACTAGCGGGCATCTACAATGAGCAGTTCTTC.

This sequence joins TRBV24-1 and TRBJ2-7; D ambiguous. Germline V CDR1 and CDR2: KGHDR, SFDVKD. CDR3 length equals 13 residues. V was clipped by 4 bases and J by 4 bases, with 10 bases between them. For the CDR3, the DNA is TGTGCCACCAGTGAGGGATGGGGTTACGAGCAGTACTTC. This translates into CATSEGWGYEQYF.

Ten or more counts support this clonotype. For the CDR3, the DNA is TGCAGTGCTAGAGATTCGTACAGACCGAACACTGAAGCTTTCTTT. The encoded protein is CSARDSYRPNTEAFF. The V call is TRBV20-1, the J call TRBJ1-1, with unresolved D. Germline CDR1 DFQATT, CDR2 SNEGSKA (reference sequence). The V and J ends lost 0 bases and 1 base respectively, with 12 bases between them. The CDR3 consists of 15 residues.

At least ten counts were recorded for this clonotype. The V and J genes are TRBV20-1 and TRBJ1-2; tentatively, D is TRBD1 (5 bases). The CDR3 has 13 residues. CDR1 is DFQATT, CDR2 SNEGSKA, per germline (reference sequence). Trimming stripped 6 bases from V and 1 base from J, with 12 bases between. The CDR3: CSAWDVSNYGYTF. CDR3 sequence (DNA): TGCAGTGCGTGGGACGTTAGTAACTATGGCTACACCTTC.

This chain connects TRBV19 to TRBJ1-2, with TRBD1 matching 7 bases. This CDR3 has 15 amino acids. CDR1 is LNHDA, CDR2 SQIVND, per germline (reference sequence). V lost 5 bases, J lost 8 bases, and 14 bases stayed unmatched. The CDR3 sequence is CASSPSTGSYRGYTF. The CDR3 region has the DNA TGTGCCAGTAGTCCCTCGACAGGGTCCTATCGGGGCTACACCTTC.

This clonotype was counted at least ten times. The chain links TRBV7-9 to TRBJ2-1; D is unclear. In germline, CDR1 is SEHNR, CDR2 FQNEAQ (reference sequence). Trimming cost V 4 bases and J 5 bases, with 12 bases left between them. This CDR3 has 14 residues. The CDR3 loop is CASSSFRQHNEQFF. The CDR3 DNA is TGTGCCAGCAGCTCGTTCAGACAACACAATGAGCAGTTCTTC.

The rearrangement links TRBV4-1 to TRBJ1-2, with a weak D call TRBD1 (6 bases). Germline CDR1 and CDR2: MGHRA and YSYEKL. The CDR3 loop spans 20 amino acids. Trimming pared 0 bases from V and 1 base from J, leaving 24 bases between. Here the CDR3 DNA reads TGCGCCAGCAGCCAAGATTGGGGTGGCTACAGGACAGCACTTAACTATGGCTACACCTTC. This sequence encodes CASSQDWGGYRTALNYGYTF.

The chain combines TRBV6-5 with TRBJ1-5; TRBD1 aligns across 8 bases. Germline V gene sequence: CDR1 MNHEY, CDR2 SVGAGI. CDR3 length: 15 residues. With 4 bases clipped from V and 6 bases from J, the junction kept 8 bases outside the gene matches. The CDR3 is CASSSQNRGFQPQHF. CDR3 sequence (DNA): TGTGCCAGCAGTTCTCAAAACAGGGGGTTTCAGCCCCAGCATTTT.

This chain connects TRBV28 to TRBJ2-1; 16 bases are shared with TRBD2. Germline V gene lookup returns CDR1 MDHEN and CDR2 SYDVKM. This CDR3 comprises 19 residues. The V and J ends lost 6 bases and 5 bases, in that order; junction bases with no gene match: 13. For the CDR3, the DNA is TGTGCCAGCAGGCCTGGGGTGGGACTAGCGGGGGGGGTCAACAATGAGCAGTTCTTC. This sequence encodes CASRPGVGLAGGVNNEQFF.

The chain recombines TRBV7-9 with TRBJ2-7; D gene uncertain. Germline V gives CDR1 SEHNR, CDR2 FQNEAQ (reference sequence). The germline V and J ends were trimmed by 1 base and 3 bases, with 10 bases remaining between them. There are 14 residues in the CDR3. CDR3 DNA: TGTGCCAGCAGCTTAGGGGTCACAGACTACGAGCAGTACTTC. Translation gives CASSLGVTDYEQYF.

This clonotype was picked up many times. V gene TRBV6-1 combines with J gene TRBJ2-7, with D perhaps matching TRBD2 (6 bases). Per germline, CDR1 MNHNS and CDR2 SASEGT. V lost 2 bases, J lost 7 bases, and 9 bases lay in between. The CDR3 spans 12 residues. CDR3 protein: CASSENAGEQYF. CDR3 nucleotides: TGTGCCAGCAGTGAAAACGCGGGGGAGCAGTACTTC.

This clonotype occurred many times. The CDR3 nucleotides read TGTGCCAGCAGTAAACAGAACCTGAACACTGAAGCTTTCTTT. Protein product: CASSKQNLNTEAFF. The chain is built from TRBV27 and TRBJ1-1, with D unclear. Trimming shortened V by 5 bases and J by 0 bases, and 10 bases separated the two germline ends. There are 14 residues in the CDR3. CDR1 MNHEY and CDR2 SMNVEV come from the germline V gene (reference sequence).

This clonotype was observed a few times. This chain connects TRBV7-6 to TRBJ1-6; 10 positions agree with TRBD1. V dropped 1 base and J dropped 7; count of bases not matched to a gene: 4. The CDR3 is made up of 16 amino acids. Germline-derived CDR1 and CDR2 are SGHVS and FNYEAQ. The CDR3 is CASSLGSDRGNSPLHF. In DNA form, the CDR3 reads TGTGCCAGCAGCTTAGGATCGGACAGGGGGAATTCACCCCTCCACTTT. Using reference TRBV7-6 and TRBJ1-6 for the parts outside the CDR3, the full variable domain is GAGVSQSPRYKVTKRGQDVALRCDPISGHVSLYWYRQALGQGPEFLTYFNYEAQQDKSGLPNDRFSAERPEGSISTLTIQRTEQRDSAMYRCASSLGSDRGNSPLHFGNGTRLTVT.

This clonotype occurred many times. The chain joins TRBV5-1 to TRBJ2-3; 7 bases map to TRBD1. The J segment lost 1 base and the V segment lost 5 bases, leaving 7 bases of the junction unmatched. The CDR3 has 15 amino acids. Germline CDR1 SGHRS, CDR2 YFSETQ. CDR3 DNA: TGCGCCAGCAGTTTAACAGGGGCCCGCACAGATACGCAGTATTTT. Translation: CASSLTGARTDTQYF. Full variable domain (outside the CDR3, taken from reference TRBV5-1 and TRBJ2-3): KAGVTQTPRYLIKTRGQQVTLSCSPISGHRSVSWYQQTPGQGLQFLFEYFSETQRNKGNFPGRFSGRQFSNSRSEMNVSTLELGDSALYLCASSLTGARTDTQYFGPGTRLTVL.

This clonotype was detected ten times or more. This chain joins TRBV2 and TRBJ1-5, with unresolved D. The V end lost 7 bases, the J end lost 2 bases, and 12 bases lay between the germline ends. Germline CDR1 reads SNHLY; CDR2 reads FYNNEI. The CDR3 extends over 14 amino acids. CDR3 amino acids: CASTREGRNQPQHF. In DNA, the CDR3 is TGTGCCAGCACTCGGGAAGGGCGCAATCAGCCCCAGCATTTT.

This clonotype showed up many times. The CDR3 DNA is TGTGCCAGCAGTCCTCAGGGGTTCAACACTGAAGCTTTCTTT. It yields the protein CASSPQGFNTEAFF. The chain joins TRBV12-3 or TRBV12-4 to TRBJ1-1; weak D call: TRBD1 (6 bases). This CDR3 contains 14 residues. V lost 5 bases and J 2 bases, leaving 12 bases between the germline ends.

CDR3: CASSSGRGQGSRYEQYF. The CDR3 DNA reads TGTGCCAGCAGCTCAGGCCGGGGACAGGGGTCTAGATACGAGCAGTACTTC. The chain uses TRBV5-5 and TRBJ2-7; 10 nucleotides match TRBD1. The CDR3 consists of 17 residues. Germline loops: CDR1 SGHKS, CDR2 YYEKEE (reference sequence). V lost 3 bases, J lost 4 bases, and 13 bases stayed unmatched.